The 20 T cell receptor beta chains below were found in one sample sequenced in a study of T cell repertoires in cytomegalovirus infection. What these receptors recognize is not known. From the reads, TCRdb called clonotypes with MiXCR, one entry per CDR3 protein. This table has about 830,000 distinct CDR3 sequences, roughly 33% appearing once. This specimen consisted of cultured CD8+ T cells from PBMCs, obtained from culture after CMV antigen stimulation. These receptors were obtained from a human donor in good health (CMV status not recorded). Some clones in this sample may be carry-over from other donors' samples.

This clonotype appeared a few times. The chain uses TRBV27 and TRBJ2-3, with a tentative D call TRBD2 (7 bases). The germline gives CDR1 MNHEY, CDR2 SMNVEV (reference sequence). V shed 7 bases and J shed 4 bases, with 9 bases lying between them. The CDR3 length is 12 residues. This CDR3 reads CASTGGSDTQYF. The CDR3 region has the DNA TGTGCCAGCACGGGGGGCTCAGATACGCAGTATTTT.

There are a few counts of this clonotype. J is TRBJ1-2 and V is TRBV11-2; maybe TRBD1 (6 bases). CDR3 length equals 16 residues. The germline V and J ends were trimmed by 1 base and 5 bases, with 17 bases remaining between them. Germline V CDR1 and CDR2: SGHAT, FQNNGV. Written as DNA, the CDR3 is TGTGCCAGCAGCTTAGGACCACAAGGGACAATGTATGGCTACACCTTC. Its translation is CASSLGPQGTMYGYTF.

J is TRBJ2-1 and V is TRBV5-6; possibly TRBD2 for D (6 bases). Germline V gene sequence: CDR1 SGHDT, CDR2 YYEEEE. This CDR3 contains 15 residues. Trimming took off 1 base at V and 4 bases at J, with 12 bases between the two ends. CDR3 coding DNA: TGTGCCAGCAGCTTGAGGAGGGTTCGGTACAATGAGCAGTTCTTC. Its protein product is CASSLRRVRYNEQFF.

This clonotype was seen a handful of times. The rearrangement links TRBV6-2 or TRBV6-3 to TRBJ2-7, with 10 bases that match TRBD2. Germline V CDR1 and CDR2: MNHEY, SVGEGT. The length of the CDR3 is 15 residues. Trimming took 5 bases from V and 4 from J; bases not matched to a gene: 8. The CDR3 reads CASSRFSGGSYEQYV. The CDR3, as DNA: TGTGCCAGCAGTAGATTTAGCGGGGGGAGTTACGAGCAGTACGTC.

The V and J genes are TRBV10-3 and TRBJ1-2; the D gene is possibly TRBD1 (5 bases). Germline CDR1 reads ENHRY; CDR2 reads SYGVKD. CDR3 size: 14 residues. V was cut by 0 bases and J by 8 bases, with 13 bases left in between. CDR3 sequence (DNA): TGTGCCATCAGTGAGTCGACCGGAGGGGCCGGCTACACCTTC. Its protein product is CAISESTGGAGYTF.

This clonotype occurred many times. The genes are TRBV12-3 or TRBV12-4 and TRBJ1-3, with 8 bases that match TRBD1. The CDR3 is 17 residues long. With 7 bases clipped from V and 1 base from J, the junction kept 12 bases outside the gene matches. Here the CDR3 reads CASNFQTGEGSGNTIYF. As DNA, the CDR3 is TGTGCCAGCAACTTCCAGACAGGGGAAGGGTCTGGAAACACCATATATTTT.

In this sample, this clonotype turned up a few times. The chain has TRBV20-1 and TRBJ2-4, with no clear D. The CDR3 runs to 13 residues. Germline V gene data show CDR1 as DFQATT and CDR2 as SNEGSKA (reference sequence). Trimming took 1 base from V and 7 from J, leaving 11 bases between them. The CDR3 reads CSARGSRRNIQYF. The CDR3 nucleotides are TGCAGTGCTAGAGGGTCTCGTAGGAACATTCAGTACTTC.

This clonotype was recorded at least ten times. The genes are TRBV7-2 and TRBJ1-5; D ambiguous. Germline CDR1 reads SGHTA; CDR2 reads FQGNSA. V was clipped by 5 bases and J by 2 bases, with 13 bases between them. The CDR3 has 15 amino acids. Here the CDR3 DNA reads TGTGCCAGCAGCGAGAGGGTTATCGGCAATCAGCCCCAGCATTTT. Encoded protein: CASSERVIGNQPQHF.

The chain is built from TRBV27 and TRBJ2-7, with a weak D call TRBD1 (5 bases). Germline CDR1 reads MNHEY; CDR2 reads SMNVEV (reference sequence). The CDR3 runs 14 residues. Trimming pared 0 bases from V and 4 bases from J, leaving 10 bases between. The CDR3 nucleotides read TGTGCCAGCAGTTTATCCGCAGGGTTATACGAGCAGTACTTC. Protein product: CASSLSAGLYEQYF.

The rearrangement joins TRBV6-2 or TRBV6-3 to TRBJ2-1; 7 nucleotides agree with TRBD2. Per the germline V gene, CDR1 is MNHEY and CDR2 is SVGEGT. V lost 5 bases and J lost 0; bases outside the gene matches: 10. The CDR3 consists of 17 residues. CDR3 nucleotides: TGTGCCAGCAGTAAAACCGGGACTACCAGCTCCTACAATGAGCAGTTCTTC. It is translated as CASSKTGTTSSYNEQFF.

This chain joins TRBV7-9 and TRBJ1-1; no clear D. The length of the CDR3 is 12 residues. The V gene lost 4 bases and the J gene lost 7 bases, with 10 bases spanning the gap. The germline V gene encodes CDR1 SEHNR and CDR2 FQNEAQ (reference sequence). The CDR3 DNA follows: TGTGCCAGCAGCTGGGCGGGGATTGAAGCTTTCTTT. It yields the protein CASSWAGIEAFF.

The rearrangement uses TRBV2 and TRBJ1-4; TRBD1 aligns across 9 bases. Germline loops: CDR1 SNHLY, CDR2 FYNNEI. This CDR3 has 15 amino acids. V lost 6 bases and J lost 7; bases outside the gene matches: 9. The chain's CDR3 is CASSAGGTGFEKLFF. In DNA form, the CDR3 reads TGTGCCAGCAGCGCCGGAGGGACAGGGTTTGAAAAACTGTTTTTT. The full variable domain, its missing parts supplied by reference TRBV2 and TRBJ1-4, is EPEVTQTPSHQVTQMGQEVILRCVPISNHLYFYWYRQILGQKVEFLVSFYNNEISEKSEIFDDQFSVERPDGSNFTLKIRSTKLEDSAMYFCASSAGGTGFEKLFFGSGTQLSVL.

This clonotype was found a few times. The chain has TRBV7-2 and TRBJ2-5; D unclear. CDR1 and CDR2 from the germline V gene are SGHTA and FQGNSA. The V end lost 1 base, the J end lost 1 base, and 16 bases lay between the germline ends. This CDR3 is 17 amino acids long. The CDR3 bases are TGTGCCAGCAGCTTAGGGCCCCCCGGATGGGCCCAAGAGACCCAGTACTTC. This gives the protein CASSLGPPGWAQETQYF.

This clonotype was counted a few times. The gene calls are TRBV19 and TRBJ1-5; weak D call: TRBD1 (6 bases). V lost 5 bases to trimming and J lost 9 bases, with 17 bases between them. Germline V gives CDR1 LNHDA, CDR2 SQIVND (reference sequence). The CDR3 is 14 amino acids. The CDR3 DNA follows: TGTGCCAGTAGTGACTCCAAGGGGGGATGGCCCCAGCATTTT. It translates to CASSDSKGGWPQHF.

This clonotype has only a few counts. The chain carries TRBV19 and TRBJ2-5, with 14 bases aligning to TRBD2. Germline V gene lookup returns CDR1 LNHDA and CDR2 SQIVND (reference sequence). Losses at the gene ends were 5 bases for V and 2 bases for J; bases not matched to a gene: 7. The CDR3 sequence is 17 residues long. The DNA for the CDR3 is TGTGCCAGTAGTTTTAGGACTAGCGGGGGGACACAAGAGACCCAGTACTTC. As protein: CASSFRTSGGTQETQYF. The full variable domain, with the rest looked up from reference TRBV19 and TRBJ2-5, is DGGITQSPKYLFRKEGQNVTLSCEQNLNHDAMYWYRQDPGQGLRLIYYSQIVNDFQKGDIAEGYSVSREKKESFPLTVTSAQKNPTAFYLCASSFRTSGGTQETQYFGPGTRLLVL.

The chain combines TRBV19 with TRBJ1-5, with a tentative D call TRBD1 (5 bases). The CDR3 is made up of 14 amino acids. Trimming removed 11 bases from V and 2 bases from J, with 16 bases in between. From germline, CDR1 is LNHDA and CDR2 SQIVND (reference sequence). This CDR3 is CADYGGSGNQPQHF. The CDR3 nucleotides read TGTGCCGATTACGGGGGGTCGGGCAATCAGCCCCAGCATTTT.

The chain couples TRBV6-5 to TRBJ2-2; 7 bases align to TRBD1. The germline V gene encodes CDR1 MNHEY and CDR2 SVGAGI. The trim removed 2 bases at V and 5 bases at J, leaving 11 bases unmatched. The CDR3 is 17 residues long. The CDR3 loop reads CASSYPRAQGETGELFF. CDR3 bases: TGTGCCAGCAGTTACCCAAGGGCCCAGGGGGAAACCGGGGAGCTGTTTTTT.

The chain carries TRBV28 and TRBJ1-6; D unclear. Germline-derived CDR1 and CDR2 are MDHEN and SYDVKM. The V and J ends lost 6 bases and 8 bases respectively, with 11 bases between them. This CDR3 comprises 13 residues. As DNA, the CDR3 is TGTGCCAGCAGGGGGAATCGTGATTCACCCCTCCACTTT. Translating gives CASRGNRDSPLHF.

This clonotype was observed a few times. V gene TRBV6-6 combines with J gene TRBJ1-2; no reliable D call. Germline lookup yields CDR1 MNHNY and CDR2 SVGAGI (reference sequence). The CDR3 extends over 16 amino acids. V was clipped by 5 bases and J by 8 bases, with 24 bases between them. The CDR3 protein is CASSQGRVPNSYGYTF. CDR3 nucleotides: TGTGCCAGCAGTCAAGGGAGGGTCCCCAATTCGTACGGCTACACCTTC.

The V and J genes are TRBV27 and TRBJ1-6, with 7 bases matching TRBD1. The CDR3 totals 14 residues. J lost 9 bases, V lost 5 bases, and 7 bases had no gene match. Germline CDR1 and CDR2: MNHEY and SMNVEV (reference sequence). DNA of the CDR3: TGTGCCAGCAGTCCAGGGGGGGCTTCTTCACCCCTCCACTTT. It translates to CASSPGGASSPLHF.